This T cell receptor beta chain came from a study of OX40 agonist ivuxolimab in advanced cancers. Germline V gives CDR1 MRHNA, CDR2 SNTAGT. V shed 5 bases and J shed 7 bases, with 12 bases lying between them. The CDR3 is 13 amino acids. Assay used: immunoSEQ multiplex PCR; TCRdb lists only in-frame clones, some missing. The repertoire holds tens of thousands of clones, with less than 90% as singletons. V is TRBV6-4 and J is TRBJ2-1, with D uncertain. The sample consisted of CD4+ or CD8+ T cells sorted from blood, taken in a trial of the OX40 agonist ivuxolimab. The receptor was isolated from an adult with an advanced solid tumor such as melanoma, head and neck, liver or kidney cancer. CDR3 in DNA: TGTGCCAGCAGTTCGACTCGGGTGAATGAGCAGTTCTTC. Amino acids: CASSSTRVNEQFF.